This passage covers 25 T cell receptor beta chains from one sample sequenced in a study of blood T cell repertoires in COVID-19. Sequenced by immunoSEQ multiplex PCR; TCRdb stores in-frame clones only, minus some. The sample gives around 140,000 clones, about 90% of which show up once; roughly 6.1% is in the top ten. What was sequenced was peripheral blood. All receptors come from a man older than 75 with acute or convalescent COVID-19.

In nucleotides, the CDR3 is TGTGCCAGCAAAAGATCCGGGACAGTCATGAACACTGAAGCTTTCTTT. Translated: CASKRSGTVMNTEAFF. This sequence joins TRBV2 and TRBJ1-1; 7 bases align to TRBD1. The CDR3 covers 16 residues. V dropped 7 bases and J dropped 0; count of bases not matched to a gene: 11. Per germline, CDR1 SNHLY and CDR2 FYNNEI.

The rearrangement links TRBV18 to TRBJ1-2; possible D gene TRBD1, 6 bases. CDR3 length: 12 amino acids. Germline-derived CDR1 and CDR2 are KGHSH and LQKENI. V lost 3 bases and J 6 bases, leaving 8 bases between the germline ends. The CDR3 is CASSPDSNGYTF. DNA for the CDR3: TGTGCCAGCTCACCGGACAGCAATGGCTACACCTTC.

This chain uses TRBV5-1 with TRBJ1-3; D unclear. Germline V gene sequence: CDR1 SGHRS, CDR2 YFSETQ. The V end lost 7 bases, the J end lost 3 bases, and 8 bases lay between the germline ends. The CDR3 totals 12 residues. CDR3 sequence: CASSGFGNTIYF. The CDR3 DNA reads TGCGCCAGCTCGGGTTTTGGAAACACCATATATTTT.

The rearrangement uses TRBV5-6 and TRBJ2-6, with 7 bases matching TRBD1. V shed 3 bases and J 3 bases; nucleotides not matched to a gene: 9. The CDR3 covers 17 residues. Germline V gives CDR1 SGHDT, CDR2 YYEEEE. In DNA form, the CDR3 reads TGTGCCAGCAGCTACAACAGGGGCAGTTTTGGGGCCAACGTCCTGACTTTC. Its protein product is CASSYNRGSFGANVLTF.

The rearrangement links TRBV7-9 to TRBJ1-5; D may be TRBD1 (5 bases). There are 16 residues in the CDR3. Trimming removed 5 bases at V and 2 bases at J, with 16 bases between. The V gene's germline CDR1 is SEHNR and CDR2 FQNEAQ (reference sequence). The CDR3 spells CASSPPGRDGNQPQHF. The CDR3, as DNA: TGTGCCAGCAGCCCCCCAGGGAGGGATGGCAATCAGCCCCAGCATTTT.

The rearrangement joins TRBV7-9 to TRBJ2-2, with 8 positions matching TRBD1. CDR3 length: 16 residues. J lost 4 bases, V lost 4 bases, and 8 bases had no gene match. Germline CDR1 reads SEHNR; CDR2 reads FQNEAQ (reference sequence). CDR3 region: CASSSSGTGGTGELFF. Here the CDR3 DNA reads TGTGCCAGCAGCTCTTCCGGGACAGGAGGCACCGGGGAGCTGTTTTTT.

This chain connects TRBV6-2 or TRBV6-3 to TRBJ2-7; D is perhaps TRBD2 (6 bases). The CDR3 has 15 residues. CDR1 is MNHEY, CDR2 SVGEGT, per germline. Trimming took 6 bases from V and 4 from J, leaving 19 bases between them. Written as DNA, the CDR3 is TGTGCCAGCAGCCCACGCCCGGGACTTAGATACGAGCAGTACTTC. It is translated as CASSPRPGLRYEQYF.

CDR3 amino acids: CASRGEALDNEQYF. The CDR3, as DNA: TGTGCCAGCAGGGGAGAAGCGCTGGATAACGAGCAGTACTTC. This chain links TRBV5-4 with TRBJ2-7; D possibly corresponds to TRBD2 (5 bases). V was trimmed by 5 bases and J by 5 bases, leaving 17 bases between them. CDR1 and CDR2 (germline): SGHNT, YYREEE (reference sequence). CDR3 length: 14 amino acids.

The chain couples TRBV2 to TRBJ2-3; 13 nucleotides line up with TRBD2. V lost 0 bases, J lost 2 bases, and 5 bases stayed unmatched. There are 18 residues in the CDR3. In germline, CDR1 is SNHLY, CDR2 FYNNEI. The CDR3 spells CASSEAGTSGKLTDTQYF. The CDR3 DNA reads as TGTGCCAGCAGTGAAGCGGGGACTAGCGGGAAACTCACAGATACGCAGTATTTT.

The V call is TRBV5-1, the J call TRBJ1-1; TRBD1 aligns across 7 bases. The CDR3 runs to 14 residues. V shed 6 bases, J shed 4 bases, and the junction held 9 bases outside the gene matches. Germline V gene data show CDR1 as SGHRS and CDR2 as YFSETQ. The CDR3, as DNA: TGCGCCAGCACCCTCGAGGGGGCGCGCACTGAAGCTTTCTTT. Amino acid sequence: CASTLEGARTEAFF.

The chain has TRBV6-5 and TRBJ1-4, with 7 bases fitting TRBD1. Germline values: CDR1 MNHEY, CDR2 SVGAGI. The CDR3 loop spans 13 amino acids. Trimming cost V 5 bases and J 6 bases; bases outside gene matches: 3. The DNA for the CDR3 is TGTGCCAGCAGTCAAACAGGGGATGAAAAACTGTTTTTT. Its protein product is CASSQTGDEKLFF.

This rearrangement joins TRBV27 to TRBJ2-7, with 8 bases that match TRBD2. This CDR3 is 14 amino acids long. The J segment lost 0 bases and the V segment lost 8 bases, leaving 6 bases of the junction unmatched. Germline CDR1 reads MNHEY; CDR2 reads SMNVEV (reference sequence). CDR3 protein: CASRRSGGSYEQYF. CDR3 bases: TGTGCCAGCCGTCGGAGCGGGGGCTCCTACGAGCAGTACTTC.

This chain uses TRBV5-1 with TRBJ2-7; 10 positions match TRBD1. CDR1 SGHRS and CDR2 YFSETQ come from the germline V gene. Unmatched junction bases numbered 7, after V lost 3 bases and J lost 7 bases. This CDR3 has 14 amino acids. The CDR3 spells CASSSPTGGWEQYF. CDR3 sequence (DNA): TGCGCCAGCAGCTCACCGACAGGGGGCTGGGAGCAGTACTTC.

In this sample, this clone turned up once. The V and J genes are TRBV5-1 and TRBJ2-3; 7 nucleotides match TRBD2. From germline, CDR1 is SGHRS and CDR2 YFSETQ. J lost 2 bases, V lost 4 bases, and 7 bases had no gene match. The CDR3 length is 15 residues. DNA of the CDR3: TGCGCCAGCAGCACCACCGGGACTACCACAGATACGCAGTATTTT. It encodes CASSTTGTTTDTQYF.

The chain is built from TRBV7-2 and TRBJ1-2, with a tentative D call TRBD1 (6 bases). The CDR3 extends over 14 amino acids. V was cut by 0 bases and J by 6 bases, with 11 bases left in between. From germline, CDR1 is SGHTA and CDR2 FQGNSA. CDR3: CASSLAGNRDGYTF. The CDR3 nucleotides read TGTGCCAGCAGCTTAGCTGGGAACAGGGATGGCTACACCTTC.

This CDR3 is CASSTAGTGGVLFF. The CDR3 coding sequence is TGTGCCAGTAGTACGGCAGGGACAGGGGGCGTGCTGTTTTTT. The chain combines TRBV19 with TRBJ2-2; 12 nucleotides align to TRBD1. The CDR3 consists of 14 residues. Germline loops: CDR1 LNHDA, CDR2 SQIVND (reference sequence). V was pared by 4 bases and J by 13 bases, with 7 bases of the junction left unmatched.

This clone was observed a few times. The chain joins TRBV4-2 to TRBJ2-3, with 8 bases lining up with TRBD1. Germline lookup yields CDR1 LGHNA and CDR2 YNFKEQ. V lost 1 base to trimming and J lost 3 bases; unmatched junction nucleotides: 12. CDR3 length equals 18 residues. In DNA, the CDR3 is TGTGCCAGCAGCCAAGCCGACTTTCCGGGACAGGAGACAGATACGCAGTATTTT. It encodes CASSQADFPGQETDTQYF.

The chain couples TRBV10-3 to TRBJ1-2; 10 nucleotides match TRBD1. V trimming: 4 bases; J trimming: 2 bases; junction bases outside the gene matches: 4. In germline, CDR1 is ENHRY, CDR2 SYGVKD. The CDR3 spans 15 residues. In nucleotides, the CDR3 is TGTGCCATCAGTGTTTCGGACAGGGGGAACTATGGCTACACCTTC. Its protein product is CAISVSDRGNYGYTF.

The V and J genes are TRBV28 and TRBJ2-7; 9 nucleotides line up with TRBD1. The CDR3 sequence is 15 residues long. V lost 5 bases to trimming and J lost 3 bases; unmatched junction nucleotides: 8. In germline, CDR1 is MDHEN, CDR2 SYDVKM. The CDR3 spells CASSARDRVGYEQYF. Written as DNA, the CDR3 is TGTGCCAGCAGTGCCCGGGACAGGGTGGGCTACGAGCAGTACTTC.

This clone was seen only a few times. V is TRBV3-1 (or the pseudogene TRBV3-2) and J is TRBJ1-6; D unclear. Germline assignment: CDR1 LGHDT and CDR2 YNNKEL (reference sequence). V was trimmed by 0 bases and J by 6 bases, leaving 9 bases between them. The CDR3 covers 15 residues. The CDR3 loop reads CASSQDYRPNSPLHF. The DNA for the CDR3 is TGTGCCAGCAGCCAAGATTACAGACCTAATTCACCCCTCCACTTT.

V gene TRBV9 combines with J gene TRBJ2-3, with D perhaps matching TRBD2 (5 bases). CDR3 length equals 13 residues. Germline CDR1 SGDLS, CDR2 YYNGEE. Trimming removed 4 bases from V and 2 bases from J, with 8 bases in between. The CDR3 here is CASSRGNTDTQYF. In DNA, the CDR3 is TGTGCCAGCAGCCGGGGAAACACAGATACGCAGTATTTT. Based on the CDR3 plus reference TRBV9 and TRBJ2-3, the full variable domain is DSGVTQTPKHLITATGQRVTLRCSPRSGDLSVYWYQQSLDQGLQFLIQYYNGEERAKGNILERFSAQQFPDLHSELNLSSLELGDSALYFCASSRGNTDTQYFGPGTRLTVL.

The chain is built from TRBV11-2 and TRBJ2-6, with no clear D. The CDR3 loop spans 17 amino acids. Germline loops: CDR1 SGHAT, CDR2 FQNNGV. Trimming left V 3 bases short and J 0 bases short, with 12 bases between. For the CDR3, the DNA is TGTGCCAGCAGCTTGAGGCGACCCAGCTCTGGGGCCAACGTCCTGACTTTC. Translated: CASSLRRPSSGANVLTF. Based on the CDR3 plus reference TRBV11-2 and TRBJ2-6, the full variable domain is EAGVAQSPRYKIIEKRQSVAFWCNPISGHATLYWYQQILGQGPKLLIQFQNNGVVDDSQLPKDRFSAERLKGVDSTLKIQPAKLEDSAVYLCASSLRRPSSGANVLTFGAGSRLTVL.

This chain uses TRBV7-9 with TRBJ2-4; 8 bases are shared with TRBD2. The CDR3 extends over 19 amino acids. Germline V gene data show CDR1 as SEHNR and CDR2 as FQNEAQ (reference sequence). After removal of 1 base from V and 9 bases from J, the junction contained 20 bases not matched to a gene. The CDR3 reads CASSLVSGGTQLDLLIQYF. As DNA, the CDR3 is TGTGCCAGCAGCTTAGTGAGCGGGGGCACCCAATTGGATTTGCTCATTCAGTACTTC.

The chain has TRBV18 and TRBJ1-6; D ambiguous. Germline V lookup: CDR1 KGHSH, CDR2 LQKENI. Between the trimmed V and J ends, which lost 3 bases and 9 bases, there was a span of 15 bases. This CDR3 spans 15 amino acids. Here the CDR3 DNA reads TGTGCCAGCTCACCGACTGCGCAACCGACTTCACCCCTCCACTTT. It encodes CASSPTAQPTSPLHF.

The chain links TRBV5-1 to TRBJ2-3; 11 bases fit TRBD2. Germline CDR1 is SGHRS and CDR2 is YFSETQ. The V segment lost 0 bases and the J segment 2 bases; nucleotides outside the gene matches: 5. The CDR3 is 17 residues long. The CDR3 DNA sequence: TGCGCCAGCAGCTTGGTCGGGACTAGCGGACTCACAGATACGCAGTATTTT. Protein sequence: CASSLVGTSGLTDTQYF.